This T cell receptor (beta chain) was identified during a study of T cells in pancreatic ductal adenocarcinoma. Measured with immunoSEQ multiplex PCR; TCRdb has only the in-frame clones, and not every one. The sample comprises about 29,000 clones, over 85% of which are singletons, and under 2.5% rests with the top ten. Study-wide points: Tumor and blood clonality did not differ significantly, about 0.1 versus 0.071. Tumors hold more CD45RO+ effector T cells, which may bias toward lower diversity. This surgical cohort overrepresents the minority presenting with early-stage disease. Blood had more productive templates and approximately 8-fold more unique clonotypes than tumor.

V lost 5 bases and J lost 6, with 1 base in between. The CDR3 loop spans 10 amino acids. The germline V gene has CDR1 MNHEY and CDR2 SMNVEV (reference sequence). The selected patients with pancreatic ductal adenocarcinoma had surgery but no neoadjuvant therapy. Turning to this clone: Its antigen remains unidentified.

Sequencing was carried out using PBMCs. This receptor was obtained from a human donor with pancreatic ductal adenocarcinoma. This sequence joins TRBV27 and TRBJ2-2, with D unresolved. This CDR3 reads CASSPGELFF. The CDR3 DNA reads TGTGCCAGCAGTCCCGGGGAGCTGTTTTTT.